This is a list of T cell receptor beta chains from one sample in a study of shared clonotypes between healthy human individuals. Generated by immunoSEQ multiplex PCR, the TCRdb table keeps only in-frame clones and is missing some. The data show about 120,000 clones, about 63% seen once. The sample consisted of memory CD8+ T cells sorted from blood. Every receptor here comes from a woman aged 25 to 39 in good health. Both conserved end residues are part of each CDR3. D genes are given only for firm matches. Clone size is given for some rows only: seen once, a few or many times, or a class if the clone is expanded.

clone_size,v_call,d_call,j_call,cdr3_nt,cdr3_aa
-,TRBV6-5,-,TRBJ1-4,TGTGCCAGCAGTCCCTCGGCCTTGGGAAAACTGTTTTTT,CASSPSALGKLFF
once,TRBV5-1,TRBD1,TRBJ1-5,TGCGCCAGCAGCTTGGCATGGGACAGGGCCCGGTCTGGGTATTTT,CASSLAWDRARSGYF
-,TRBV11-2,TRBD1,TRBJ1-6,TGTGCCAGCAGCTTAGCTGTAGGGGGCATCAGCTCCTATAATTCACCCCTCCACTTT,CASSLAVGGISSYNSPLHF
-,TRBV29-1,TRBD2,TRBJ2-7,TGCAGCGTTGCGGGAGGGCCGTGGGAGCAGTACTTC,CSVAGGPWEQYF
-,TRBV5-6,-,TRBJ2-3,TGTGCCAGCAGCTTAGACCAACTACTCCCCACAGATACGCAGTATTTT,CASSLDQLLPTDTQYF
-,TRBV2,TRBD1,TRBJ2-7,TGTGCCAGCAGGGACCTACAGGGGGCGGTGCCCTACGAGCAGTACTTC,CASRDLQGAVPYEQYF
-,TRBV28,-,TRBJ1-1,TGTGCCAGCAGTTTATTGAGACGCAGGCCTGAAGCTTTCTTT,CASSLLRRRPEAFF
-,TRBV28,-,TRBJ2-1,TGTGCCAGCAGTTTAGTGACTGAGGGGTACCATGAGCAGTTCTTC,CASSLVTEGYHEQFF
-,TRBV18,TRBD2,TRBJ2-1,TGTGCCAGCTCACAAAGAACTAGCGGGAGTTTCAATGAGCAGTTCTTC,CASSQRTSGSFNEQFF
-,TRBV15,-,TRBJ2-3,TGTGCCACCAGCAGGGGGGCCGGGAGTCCATCAGATACGCAGTATTTT,CATSRGAGSPSDTQYF
-,TRBV7-9,-,TRBJ2-1,TGTGCCAGCAGTTGCCGGGACGCCATCACCCATGAGCAGTTCTTC,CASSCRDAITHEQFF
few,TRBV28,TRBD2,TRBJ2-7,TGTGCCAGCAATAGCGGGAGAGAACCCTACGAGCAGTACTTC,CASNSGREPYEQYF
-,TRBV28,-,TRBJ2-1,TGTGCCAGCAGGTTTGGCGGGAATCATGAGCAGTTCTTC,CASRFGGNHEQFF
-,TRBV30,-,TRBJ2-7,TGTGCCTGGTCTCTAGGGACCTACGAGCAGTACTTC,CAWSLGTYEQYF
-,TRBV4-3,TRBD1,TRBJ2-5,TGCGCCAGCAGTATACGACAGGGGGCGCATGAGACCCAGTACTTC,CASSIRQGAHETQYF
once,TRBV7-6,-,TRBJ1-5,TGTGCCAGCAGCTTTGGCGGGTGGCAGCCCCAGCATTTT,CASSFGGWQPQHF
-,TRBV28,TRBD2,TRBJ2-3,TGTGCCAGCAGTTTCGTGGGACTAGCGGGACGAAACACAGATACGCAGTATTTT,CASSFVGLAGRNTDTQYF
once,TRBV7-8,-,TRBJ1-2,TGTGCCAGCAGCTTAGCGAACTCTCGTGGCTACACCTTC,CASSLANSRGYTF
once,TRBV25-1,-,TRBJ2-2,TGTGCCAGCACCCAGGGGCATGGCACCGGGGAGCTGTTTTTT,CASTQGHGTGELFF
-,TRBV16,-,TRBJ1-5,TGTGCCAGCAGCTCAGATGGGGGCGCCGGTCAGCCCCAGCATTTT,CASSSDGGAGQPQHF
once,TRBV10-2,TRBD1,TRBJ2-7,TGCGCCAGCGGACAGGGACCCTACGAGCAGTACTTC,CASGQGPYEQYF
few,TRBV7-9,-,TRBJ2-3,TGTGCCAGCAGCTCGGGACAATCAGGCACAGATACGCAGTATTTT,CASSSGQSGTDTQYF
many,TRBV23-1,-,TRBJ2-7,TGCGCCAGCAGTTGGGGACTGGATCCCTACGAGCAGTACTTC,CASSWGLDPYEQYF
-,TRBV6-1,-,TRBJ2-7,TGTGCCAGCAGTGCCTTCCGGGACGGAAACTACGAGCAGTACTTC,CASSAFRDGNYEQYF
once,TRBV27,-,TRBJ1-2,TGTGCCAGCAGCCTCGGGACCCTAAGCGTCTACACCTTC,CASSLGTLSVYTF
-,TRBV7-8,TRBD1,TRBJ2-5,TGTGCCAGCAGCCTTGACAGGGGTGAGACCCAGTACTTC,CASSLDRGETQYF
few,TRBV14,TRBD2,TRBJ2-7,TGTGCCAGCAGCCAAGAAGGTGGGAGGGCCAGCGAGCAGTACTTC,CASSQEGGRASEQYF
-,TRBV7-9,-,TRBJ2-5,TGTGCCAGCAGCGACGGACTGGCGTACTTC,CASSDGLAYF
-,TRBV9,-,TRBJ2-5,TGTGCCAGCAGCGTAGGGACAGCACACCAAGAGACCCAGTACTTC,CASSVGTAHQETQYF
-,TRBV9,-,TRBJ1-2,TGTGCCAGCAGCGCCACAGGAAACTATGGCTACACCTTC,CASSATGNYGYTF
-,TRBV2,TRBD2,TRBJ2-1,TGTGCCCCTCATCCACTAGCGGGAGAAATCTATGAGCAGTTCTTC,CAPHPLAGEIYEQFF
-,TRBV5-1,TRBD2,TRBJ2-5,TGCGCCAGCAGCCCAGGGCGGGAGGGAGAGACCCAGTACTTC,CASSPGREGETQYF
once,TRBV2,TRBD2,TRBJ2-1,TGTGCCAGCAGTGCTCGATTCCCGGGACTAGCGTTCCATGAGCAGTTCTTC,CASSARFPGLAFHEQFF
-,TRBV7-9,-,TRBJ2-3,TGTGCCAGCAGCTTTACAGCGACTGACACAGATACGCAGTATTTT,CASSFTATDTDTQYF
-,TRBV4-2,-,TRBJ2-7,TGTGCCAGCAGCCGCGAAAAGCTCCTAACCCTCTACGAGCAGTACTTC,CASSREKLLTLYEQYF
-,TRBV5-1,-,TRBJ2-5,TGCGCCAGCAGCGTCAGGGGTGGTGGGGAGACCCAGTACTTC,CASSVRGGGETQYF
-,TRBV30,TRBD1,TRBJ1-1,TGTGCCTGGACCCCCGGGACAGGGAACACTGAAGCTTTCTTT,CAWTPGTGNTEAFF
once,TRBV28,-,TRBJ1-2,TGTGCCAGCAGTTTCCAACCCTCAGACCTTAACTATGGCTACACCTTC,CASSFQPSDLNYGYTF
-,TRBV5-5,TRBD1,TRBJ1-5,TGTGCCAGCAGCTTGGTTGGGCAGGGGGCAAATCAGCCCCAGCATTTT,CASSLVGQGANQPQHF
-,TRBV7-9,-,TRBJ2-7,TGTGCCAGCAGCTTAGCGGGTGGAAGCTCCTACGAGCAGTACTTC,CASSLAGGSSYEQYF
-,TRBV2,TRBD2,TRBJ2-2,TGTGCCAGCAGTACGGAACGAGGACTAGCGGGAGTCAGCACCGGGGAGCTGTTTTTT,CASSTERGLAGVSTGELFF
-,TRBV28,TRBD2,TRBJ2-7,TGTGCCAGCAGTTTACTAGCGGGATCTGAGCAGTACTTC,CASSLLAGSEQYF
hyperexpanded,TRBV7-6,-,TRBJ1-1,TGTGCCAGCAGCTTCGTCCTGGGGGAGGGCATCTCTGAAGCTTTCTTT,CASSFVLGEGISEAFF
few,TRBV2,-,TRBJ1-4,TGTGCCAGCAGTGTGTCCGGGGGTTCCAATGAAAAACTGTTTTTT,CASSVSGGSNEKLFF
-,TRBV6-1,-,TRBJ2-6,TGTGCCAGCAGTGAAGGCTCTGGGGCCAACGTCCTGACTTTC,CASSEGSGANVLTF
few,TRBV6-4,-,TRBJ2-3,TGTGCCAGCTCAAGCGGGAGCACAGATACGCAGTATTTT,CASSSGSTDTQYF
-,TRBV28,-,TRBJ1-5,TGTGCCAGCAGTTTCTGGGGGAGGAGAGGCAATCAGCCCCAGCATTTT,CASSFWGRRGNQPQHF
few,TRBV6-1,-,TRBJ1-2,TGTGCCAGCACCAGTTTTTGGTATGGCTACACCTTC,CASTSFWYGYTF
-,TRBV2,-,TRBJ2-5,TGTGCCAGCACTAGAAGGAATGCCGGAGGGGAGACCCAGTACTTC,CASTRRNAGGETQYF
-,TRBV2,TRBD2,TRBJ2-5,TGTGCCAGCAAGGCTAGCGGGACTAAAGAGACCCAGTACTTC,CASKASGTKETQYF
-,TRBV6-5,-,TRBJ2-7,TGTGCCAGCAAGGCGGGACGGAATTTAAACTACGAGCAGTACTTC,CASKAGRNLNYEQYF
-,TRBV2,-,TRBJ2-1,TGTGCCAGCAGTGAAGACCGACTAGTTATAGCTACAGGCGATGAGCAGTTCTTC,CASSEDRLVIATGDEQFF
-,TRBV29-1,-,TRBJ2-1,TGCAGCGTTGAAAGGGACGTTGCCTACAATGAGCAGTTCTTC,CSVERDVAYNEQFF
-,TRBV27,TRBD2,TRBJ2-1,TGTGCCAGCAGTCGGATACTAGCGGGAGGGCCTGGTGAGCAGTTCTTC,CASSRILAGGPGEQFF